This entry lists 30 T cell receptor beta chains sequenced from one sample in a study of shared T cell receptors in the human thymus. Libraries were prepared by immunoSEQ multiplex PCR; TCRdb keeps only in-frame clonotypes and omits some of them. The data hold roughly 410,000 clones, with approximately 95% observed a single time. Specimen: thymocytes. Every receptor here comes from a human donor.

In DNA form, the CDR3 reads TGTGCCACCAGCAGATTTTCGGACAGCGAATACGAGCAGTACTTC. This translates into CATSRFSDSEYEQYF. This chain uses TRBV15 with TRBJ2-7; the D gene is possibly TRBD1 (6 bases). CDR1 is LNHNV and CDR2 is YYDKDF in the germline V gene (reference sequence). This CDR3 region has 15 residues. V lost 2 bases, J lost 4 bases, and 15 bases lay in between.

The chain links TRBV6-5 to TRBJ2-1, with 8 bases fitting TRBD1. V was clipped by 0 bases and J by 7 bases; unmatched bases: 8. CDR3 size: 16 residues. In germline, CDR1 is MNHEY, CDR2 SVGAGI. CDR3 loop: CASSYSGQGAWNEQFF. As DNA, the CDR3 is TGTGCCAGCAGTTACTCGGGGCAGGGGGCGTGGAATGAGCAGTTCTTC.

The CDR3 sequence is CASSSELAGREGETQYF. The CDR3, as DNA: TGTGCCAGCAGTAGCGAGCTAGCGGGACGAGAAGGGGAGACCCAGTACTTC. V usage is TRBV28 and J usage is TRBJ2-5; 9 nucleotides align to TRBD2. The CDR3 contains 17 residues. Germline V CDR1 and CDR2: MDHEN, SYDVKM. V shed 5 bases, J shed 5 bases, and the junction held 15 bases outside the gene matches.

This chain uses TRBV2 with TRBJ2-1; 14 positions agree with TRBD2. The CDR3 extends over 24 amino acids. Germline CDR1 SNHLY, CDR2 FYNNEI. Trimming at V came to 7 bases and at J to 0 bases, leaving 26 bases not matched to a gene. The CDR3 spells CASNPGPPRTSGRIRLGSYNEQFF. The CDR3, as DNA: TGTGCCAGCAATCCCGGACCTCCCCGGACTAGCGGGAGGATCAGGTTAGGCTCCTACAATGAGCAGTTCTTC.

The CDR3 sequence: CASSDVPQQGTGDYTF. The CDR3 bases are TGTGCCAGCAGTGACGTCCCGCAACAGGGGACTGGTGACTACACCTTC. The chain carries TRBV6-4 and TRBJ1-2; 7 nucleotides match TRBD1. The germline V gene encodes CDR1 MRHNA and CDR2 SNTAGT. Losses at the gene ends were 2 bases for V and 10 bases for J; bases not matched to a gene: 16. The CDR3 covers 16 residues.

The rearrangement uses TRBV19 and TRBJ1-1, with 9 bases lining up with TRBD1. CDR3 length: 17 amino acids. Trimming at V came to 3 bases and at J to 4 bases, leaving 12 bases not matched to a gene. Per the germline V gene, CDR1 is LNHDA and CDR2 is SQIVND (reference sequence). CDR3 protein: CASSMEDSRDRVTEAFF. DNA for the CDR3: TGTGCCAGTAGTATGGAAGATTCTCGGGACAGGGTCACTGAAGCTTTCTTT.

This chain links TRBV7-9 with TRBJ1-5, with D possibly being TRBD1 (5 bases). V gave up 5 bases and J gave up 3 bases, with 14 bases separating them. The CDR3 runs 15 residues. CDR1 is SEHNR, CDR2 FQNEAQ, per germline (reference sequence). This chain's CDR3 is CASSPGLIDNQPQHF. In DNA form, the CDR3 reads TGTGCCAGCAGCCCGGGGCTCATAGACAATCAGCCCCAGCATTTT.

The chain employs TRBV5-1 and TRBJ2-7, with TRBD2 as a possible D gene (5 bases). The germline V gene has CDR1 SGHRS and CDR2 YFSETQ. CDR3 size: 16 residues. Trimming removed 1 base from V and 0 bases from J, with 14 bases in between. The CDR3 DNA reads TGCGCCAGCAGCTTGAGCCGGACTGACCACTCCTACGAGCAGTACTTC. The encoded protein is CASSLSRTDHSYEQYF.

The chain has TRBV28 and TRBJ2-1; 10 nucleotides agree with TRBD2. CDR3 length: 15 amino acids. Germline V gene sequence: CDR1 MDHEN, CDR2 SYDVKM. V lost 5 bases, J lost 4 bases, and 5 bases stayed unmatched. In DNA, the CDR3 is TGTGCCAGCAGTGCTCCACTAGCGGGGTACAATGAGCAGTTCTTC. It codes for CASSAPLAGYNEQFF.

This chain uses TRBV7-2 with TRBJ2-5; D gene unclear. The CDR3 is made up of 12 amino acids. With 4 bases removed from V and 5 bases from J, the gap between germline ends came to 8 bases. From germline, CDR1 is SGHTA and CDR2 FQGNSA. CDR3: CASSSLRETQYF. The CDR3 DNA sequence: TGTGCCAGCAGCTCACTACGGGAGACCCAGTACTTC.

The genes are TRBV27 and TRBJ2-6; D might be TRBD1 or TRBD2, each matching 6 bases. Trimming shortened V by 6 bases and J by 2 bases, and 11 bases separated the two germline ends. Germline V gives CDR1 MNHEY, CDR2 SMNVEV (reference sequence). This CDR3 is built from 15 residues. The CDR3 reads CASSTGGPGANVLTF. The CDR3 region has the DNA TGTGCCAGCAGCACTGGGGGGCCTGGGGCCAACGTCCTGACTTTC.

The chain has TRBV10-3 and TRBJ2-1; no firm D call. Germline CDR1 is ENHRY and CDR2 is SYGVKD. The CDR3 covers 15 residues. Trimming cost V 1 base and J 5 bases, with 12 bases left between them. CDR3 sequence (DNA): TGTGCCATCAGTGAGTTAAGGGTTTCCCACAATGAGCAGTTCTTC. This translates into CAISELRVSHNEQFF.

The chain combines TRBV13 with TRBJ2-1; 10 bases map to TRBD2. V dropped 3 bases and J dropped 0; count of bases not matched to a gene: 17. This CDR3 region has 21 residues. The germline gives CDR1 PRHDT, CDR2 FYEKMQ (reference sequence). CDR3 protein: CASSFRTPGLAKGSSYNEQFF. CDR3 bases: TGTGCCAGCAGCTTTAGGACACCGGGACTAGCGAAGGGGAGCTCCTACAATGAGCAGTTCTTC.

CDR3 region: CASSVLAGGPLSEQFF. The CDR3 DNA is TGTGCCAGCAGTGTCCTAGCGGGAGGGCCTTTGAGTGAGCAGTTCTTC. V is TRBV6-4 and J is TRBJ2-1, with 12 positions matching TRBD2. Germline V gives CDR1 MRHNA, CDR2 SNTAGT. The CDR3 contains 16 residues. V was clipped by 4 bases and J by 9 bases; unmatched bases: 10.

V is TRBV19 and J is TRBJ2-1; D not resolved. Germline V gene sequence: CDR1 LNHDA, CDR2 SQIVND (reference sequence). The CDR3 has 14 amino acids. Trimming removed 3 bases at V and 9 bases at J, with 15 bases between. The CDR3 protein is CASSMWASLGEQFF. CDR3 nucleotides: TGTGCCAGTAGTATGTGGGCCAGCCTGGGTGAGCAGTTCTTC. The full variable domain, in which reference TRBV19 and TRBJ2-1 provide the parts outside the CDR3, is DGGITQSPKYLFRKEGQNVTLSCEQNLNHDAMYWYRQDPGQGLRLIYYSQIVNDFQKGDIAEGYSVSREKKESFPLTVTSAQKNPTAFYLCASSMWASLGEQFFGPGTRLTVL.

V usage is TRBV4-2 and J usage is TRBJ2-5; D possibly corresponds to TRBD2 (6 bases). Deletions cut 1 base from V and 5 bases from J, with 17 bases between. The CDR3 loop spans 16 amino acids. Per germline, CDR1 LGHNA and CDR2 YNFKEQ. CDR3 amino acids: CASSQAVGGSRETQYF. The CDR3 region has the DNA TGTGCCAGCAGCCAAGCTGTCGGGGGAAGTAGGGAGACCCAGTACTTC.

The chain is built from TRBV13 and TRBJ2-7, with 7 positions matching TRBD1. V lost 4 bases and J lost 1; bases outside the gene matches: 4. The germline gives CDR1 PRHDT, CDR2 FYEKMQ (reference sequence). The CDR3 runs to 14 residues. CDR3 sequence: CASSWAGGSYEQYF. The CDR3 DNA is TGTGCCAGCAGCTGGGCAGGGGGTTCCTACGAGCAGTACTTC. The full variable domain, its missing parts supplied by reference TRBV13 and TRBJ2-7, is AAGVIQSPRHLIKEKRETATLKCYPIPRHDTVYWYQQGPGQDPQFLISFYEKMQSDKGSIPDRFSAQQFSDYHSELNMSSLELGDSALYFCASSWAGGSYEQYFGPGTRLTVT.

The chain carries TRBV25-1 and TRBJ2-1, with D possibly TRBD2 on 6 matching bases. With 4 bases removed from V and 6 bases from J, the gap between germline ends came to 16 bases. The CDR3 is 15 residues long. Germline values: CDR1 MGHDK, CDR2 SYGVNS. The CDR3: CASSGGTHSSNEQFF. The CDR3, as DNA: TGTGCCAGCAGTGGAGGGACTCATTCCAGCAATGAGCAGTTCTTC.

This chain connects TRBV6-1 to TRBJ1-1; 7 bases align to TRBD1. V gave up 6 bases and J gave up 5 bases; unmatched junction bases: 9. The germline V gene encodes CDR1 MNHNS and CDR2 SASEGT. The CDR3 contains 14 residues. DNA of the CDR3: TGTGCCAGCAGGGACAGGCCTAAAAGGACTGAAGCTTTCTTT. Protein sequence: CASRDRPKRTEAFF.

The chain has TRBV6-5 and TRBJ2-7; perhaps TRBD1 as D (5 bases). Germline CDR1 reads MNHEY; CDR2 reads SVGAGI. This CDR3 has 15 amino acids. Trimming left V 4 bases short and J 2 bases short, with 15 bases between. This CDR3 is CASSSPRVTPYEQYF. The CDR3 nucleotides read TGTGCCAGCAGTTCCCCCAGGGTTACCCCCTACGAGCAGTACTTC.

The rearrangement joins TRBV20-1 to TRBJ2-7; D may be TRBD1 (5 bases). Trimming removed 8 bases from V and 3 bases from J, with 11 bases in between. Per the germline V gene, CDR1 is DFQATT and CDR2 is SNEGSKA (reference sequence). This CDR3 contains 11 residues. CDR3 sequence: CSPRDHYEQYF. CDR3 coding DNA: TGCAGTCCCAGGGATCACTACGAGCAGTACTTC.

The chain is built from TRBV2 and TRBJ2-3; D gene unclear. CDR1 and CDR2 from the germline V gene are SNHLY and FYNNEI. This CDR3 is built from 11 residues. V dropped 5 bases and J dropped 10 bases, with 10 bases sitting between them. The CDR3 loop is CASSLEGPQYF. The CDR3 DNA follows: TGTGCCAGCAGTCTAGAAGGTCCGCAGTATTTT.

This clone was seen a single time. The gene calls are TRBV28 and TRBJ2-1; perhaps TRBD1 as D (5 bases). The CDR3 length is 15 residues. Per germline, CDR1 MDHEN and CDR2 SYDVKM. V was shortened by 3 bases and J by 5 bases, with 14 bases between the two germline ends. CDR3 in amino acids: CASSLRCQGNNEQFF. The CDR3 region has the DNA TGTGCCAGCAGTTTGAGGTGTCAGGGAAACAATGAGCAGTTCTTC.

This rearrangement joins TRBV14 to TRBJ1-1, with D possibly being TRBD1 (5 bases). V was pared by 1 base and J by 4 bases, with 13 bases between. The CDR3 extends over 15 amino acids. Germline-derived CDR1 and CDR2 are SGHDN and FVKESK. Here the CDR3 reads CASSQGGLGTTEAFF. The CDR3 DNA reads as TGTGCCAGCAGCCAAGGGGGGTTGGGGACCACTGAAGCTTTCTTT.

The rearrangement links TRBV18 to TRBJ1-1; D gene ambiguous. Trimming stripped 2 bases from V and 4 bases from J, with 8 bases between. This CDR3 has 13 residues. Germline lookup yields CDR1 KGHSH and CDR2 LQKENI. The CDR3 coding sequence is TGTGCCAGCTCACCAGATTGGGGCACTGAAGCTTTCTTT. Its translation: CASSPDWGTEAFF.

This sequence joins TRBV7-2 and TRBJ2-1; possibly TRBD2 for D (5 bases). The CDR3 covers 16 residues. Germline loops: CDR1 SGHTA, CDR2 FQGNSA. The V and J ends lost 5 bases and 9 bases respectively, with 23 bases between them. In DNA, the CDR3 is TGTGCCAGCAGCGCAGGTTTAGCGAGAGGTTTCAGTGAGCAGTTCTTC. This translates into CASSAGLARGFSEQFF.

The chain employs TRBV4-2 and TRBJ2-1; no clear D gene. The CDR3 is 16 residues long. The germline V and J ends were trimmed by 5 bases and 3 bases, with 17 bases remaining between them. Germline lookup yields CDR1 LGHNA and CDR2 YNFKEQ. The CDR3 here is CASSSPPGTSYNEQFF. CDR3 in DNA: TGTGCCAGCAGCTCCCCTCCGGGTACAAGCTACAATGAGCAGTTCTTC.

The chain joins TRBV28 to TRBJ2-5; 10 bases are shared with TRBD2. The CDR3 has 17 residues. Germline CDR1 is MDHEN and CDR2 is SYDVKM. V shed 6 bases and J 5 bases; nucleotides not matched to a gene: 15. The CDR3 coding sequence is TGTGCCAGCAGAATCGGAAGCGGGAGGGCTAAGTGGGAGACCCAGTACTTC. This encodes CASRIGSGRAKWETQYF.

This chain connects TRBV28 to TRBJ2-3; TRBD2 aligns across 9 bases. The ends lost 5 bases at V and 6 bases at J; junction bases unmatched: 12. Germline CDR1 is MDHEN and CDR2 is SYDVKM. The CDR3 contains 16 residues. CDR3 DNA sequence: TGTGCCAGCAGTGCCGCGAGTGCGGGAGGGCCGGATACGCAGTATTTT. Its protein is CASSAASAGGPDTQYF.

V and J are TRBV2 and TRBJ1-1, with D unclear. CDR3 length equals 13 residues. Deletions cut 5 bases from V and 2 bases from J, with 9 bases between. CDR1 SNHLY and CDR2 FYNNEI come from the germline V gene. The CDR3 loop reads CASSIRVNTEAFF. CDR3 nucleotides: TGTGCCAGCAGTATCCGGGTCAACACTGAAGCTTTCTTT.